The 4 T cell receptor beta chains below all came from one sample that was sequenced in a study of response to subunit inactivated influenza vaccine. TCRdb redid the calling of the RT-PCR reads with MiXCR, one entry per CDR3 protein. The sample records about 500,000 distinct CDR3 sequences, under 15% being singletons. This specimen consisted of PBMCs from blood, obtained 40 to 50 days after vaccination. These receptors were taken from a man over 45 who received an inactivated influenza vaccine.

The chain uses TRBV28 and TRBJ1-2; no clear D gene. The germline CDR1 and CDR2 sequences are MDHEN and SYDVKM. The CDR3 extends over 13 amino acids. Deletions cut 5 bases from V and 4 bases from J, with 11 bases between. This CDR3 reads CASSATSVYGYTF. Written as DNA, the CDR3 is TGTGCCAGCAGTGCGACATCCGTCTATGGCTACACCTTC.

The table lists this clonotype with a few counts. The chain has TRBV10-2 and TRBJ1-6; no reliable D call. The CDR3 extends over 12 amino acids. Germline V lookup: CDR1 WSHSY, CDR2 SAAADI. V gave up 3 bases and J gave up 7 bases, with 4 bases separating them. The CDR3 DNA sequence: TGCGCCAGCAGTGACCCCAATTCACCCCTCCACTTT. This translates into CASSDPNSPLHF.

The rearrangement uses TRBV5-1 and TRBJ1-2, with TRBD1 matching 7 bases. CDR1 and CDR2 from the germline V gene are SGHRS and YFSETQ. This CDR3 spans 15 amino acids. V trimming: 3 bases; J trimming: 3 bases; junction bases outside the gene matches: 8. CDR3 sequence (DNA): TGCGCCAGCAGCTCGACTGGGACAGCCTACTATGGCTACACCTTC. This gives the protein CASSSTGTAYYGYTF.

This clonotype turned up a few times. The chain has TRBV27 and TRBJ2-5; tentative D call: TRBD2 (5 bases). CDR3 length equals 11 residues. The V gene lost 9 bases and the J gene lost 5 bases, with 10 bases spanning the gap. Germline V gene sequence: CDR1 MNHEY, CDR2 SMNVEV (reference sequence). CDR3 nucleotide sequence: TGTGCCAGTATCCGAGGGGAGACCCAGTACTTC. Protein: CASIRGETQYF.